One sample yielded the 9 T cell receptor beta chains listed below, sequenced in a study of cytomegalovirus exposure and HLA in healthy donors. PCR primers comprised 60 Vbeta and 13 Jbeta primers. Assay used: immunoSEQ multiplex PCR; TCRdb lists only in-frame clones, some missing. This table holds roughly 110,000 clones, 65% to 90% found once. The sequenced material came from PBMCs. The receptor set was obtained from a man aged 50 or older in good health and CMV-seronegative.

CDR3 nucleotide sequence: TGTGCCAGCAGCCAAGAAGGAGGCGGGGGGCGGGAATCGCGTGGCTACACCTTC. Protein sequence: CASSQEGGGGRESRGYTF. The chain employs TRBV4-2 and TRBJ1-2; possible D gene TRBD1, 6 bases. V lost 0 bases and J lost 7, with 24 bases in between. CDR1 and CDR2 from the germline V gene are LGHNA and YNFKEQ. This CDR3 is 18 amino acids long.

Only a few counts were recorded for this clone. The chain combines TRBV12-2 with TRBJ1-2. TRBV12-2 is given as a pseudogene. The CDR3 sequence is 15 residues long. CDR3 loop: CASRLGPRGGYGYTF. The CDR3 DNA sequence: TGTGCAAGTCGCTTAGGCCCCCGGGGTGGCTATGGCTACACCTTC.

The V call is TRBV6-1, the J call TRBJ2-5; D remains ambiguous. This CDR3 has 14 amino acids. The germline CDR1 and CDR2 sequences are MNHNS and SASEGT. Trimming removed 2 bases at V and 1 base at J, with 8 bases between. The CDR3 loop is CASSEYVFQETQYF. The CDR3 DNA sequence: TGTGCCAGCAGTGAATATGTCTTCCAAGAGACCCAGTACTTC.

The chain has TRBV29-1 and TRBJ1-6, with D perhaps TRBD1 (6 bases). This CDR3 has 13 amino acids. Germline-derived CDR1 and CDR2 are SQVTM and ANQGSEA. The V and J ends lost 4 bases and 8 bases respectively, with 12 bases between them. The CDR3 region has the DNA TGCAGCGTTGTACAGGGTGCGGATTCACCCCTCCACTTT. It codes for CSVVQGADSPLHF.

This chain links TRBV19 with TRBJ1-5; D is undetermined. V was clipped by 8 bases and J by 0 bases, with 14 bases between them. CDR1 and CDR2 (germline): LNHDA, SQIVND (reference sequence). The CDR3 runs to 15 residues. CDR3 sequence reads: CASLDGFYSNQPQHF. The CDR3 DNA reads TGTGCCAGTCTAGATGGGTTTTATAGCAATCAGCCCCAGCATTTT.

The gene calls are TRBV19 and TRBJ2-2; 7 bases map to TRBD1. The CDR3 spans 16 residues. Germline trimming cut 4 bases from V and 1 base from J; bases unmatched to any gene: 6. Germline V lookup: CDR1 LNHDA, CDR2 SQIVND (reference sequence). CDR3 residues: CASSTPRQGNTGELFF. The CDR3 region has the DNA TGTGCCAGTAGTACCCCCCGACAGGGGAACACCGGGGAGCTGTTTTTT.

With regard to this clone: The identical CDR3 is also encoded by other nucleotide sequences in the sample. The chain carries TRBV5-1 and TRBJ1-1; TRBD1 is a possible D gene (5 bases). V gave up 0 bases and J gave up 4 bases, with 7 bases separating them. The germline CDR1 and CDR2 sequences are SGHRS and YFSETQ. The CDR3 length is 13 residues. CDR3 nucleotide sequence: TGCGCCAGCAGCTTGGGGGGGGGCACTGAAGCTTTCTTT. It yields the protein CASSLGGGTEAFF.

This chain connects TRBV19 to TRBJ1-5; TRBD1 matches at 7 bases. The CDR3 covers 14 residues. The junction had 7 bases not matched to a gene; V was cut back by 4 bases and J by 7 bases. Germline CDR1 reads LNHDA; CDR2 reads SQIVND (reference sequence). CDR3 in DNA: TGTGCCAGTAGTACAACAGGGGAGAGGCAGCCCCAGCATTTT. It translates to CASSTTGERQPQHF.

Note on this clone: The junction departs from the called germline gene at one end, perhaps through a read error. The chain employs TRBV7-7 and TRBJ2-3; TRBD2 matches at 7 bases. The germline V gene encodes CDR1 SSHAT and CDR2 FNYEAQ (reference sequence). This CDR3 region has 15 residues. This CDR3 is CASSTSPGGSDTQYF. Written as DNA, the CDR3 is TGTGCTAGCAGCACGAGCCCGGGGGGATCAGATACGCAGTATTTT.